A selection of T cell receptor beta chains follows, all from one sample in a study of OX40 agonist ivuxolimab in advanced cancers. Only in-frame clones appear in the TCRdb table, and some are missing; sequencing was by immunoSEQ multiplex PCR. Of about 66,000 clones in the sample, around 90% were seen once. Source: CD4+ or CD8+ T cells sorted from blood, taken in a trial of the OX40 agonist ivuxolimab. Receptors originate from an adult with an advanced solid tumor such as melanoma, head and neck, liver or kidney cancer. The CDR3 runs from the conserved cysteine through the conserved F or W. D genes are given only for firm matches. A row's size may be missing; if present it is once, few, many or a size class.

>NA|TRBV5-1|TRBD2|TRBJ2-4|14
TGCGCCAGCAGGCAGGGAGGGTCCCAAAACATTCAGTACTTC
CASRQGGSQNIQYF
>NA|TRBV7-8|NA|TRBJ2-1|15
TGTGCCAGCAGCTTGAGCAGTCTGTCCTACAATGAGCAGTTCTTC
CASSLSSLSYNEQFF
>NA|TRBV6-5|NA|TRBJ1-5|11
TGTGCCAGCAGAAGCAATCAGCCCCAGCATTTT
CASRSNQPQHF
>NA|TRBV21-1|NA|TRBJ2-7|15
TGTGCCAGCAGCACCGAGCGGGGCTCCCCCCGGGAGCAGTACTTC
CASSTERGSPREQYF
>NA|TRBV29-1|NA|TRBJ2-7|11
TGCAGCATCCTTACCTTGAGAGAGCAGTACTTC
CSILTLREQYF
>few|TRBV25-1|NA|TRBJ1-1|14
TGTGCCAGCAGTGAATCCAGGGATAATACTGAAGCTTTCTTT
CASSESRDNTEAFF
>NA|TRBV19|TRBD2|TRBJ2-2|13
TGTGCCAGTAGTTTGGGAGGGTCCGGGGAGCTGTTTTTT
CASSLGGSGELFF
>NA|TRBV25-1|TRBD1|TRBJ2-5|12
TGTGCCAGCAGTGAGGCGACAGGGGGCAGCTACTTC
CASSEATGGSYF
>few|TRBV5-1|TRBD2|TRBJ2-1|16
TGCGCCAGCAGCTTGGTGGGACTAGCGGGAGTTAGTGAGCAGTTCTTC
CASSLVGLAGVSEQFF
>NA|TRBV11-2|NA|TRBJ1-1|16
TGTGCCAGCAGCTTGGGCTTCTGGGGACGGAACACTGAAGCTTTCTTT
CASSLGFWGRNTEAFF
>NA|TRBV28|TRBD1|TRBJ1-2|14
TGTGCCAGCAGAGGACAGGGACACTACTATGGCTACACCTTC
CASRGQGHYYGYTF
>NA|TRBV20-1|NA|TRBJ1-2|11
TGCAGTCAGGGTAGTGACTATGGCTACACCTTC
CSQGSDYGYTF
>NA|TRBV6-1|NA|TRBJ2-1|11
TGTGCCAGCAGCACCGGGACAAAGCAGTTCTTC
CASSTGTKQFF
>NA|TRBV10-1|TRBD2|TRBJ2-7|15
TGCGCCAGCCGAGAGGGACTAGCGGAGGGCTACGAGCAGTACTTC
CASREGLAEGYEQYF
>NA|TRBV10-1|TRBD2|TRBJ2-3|16
TGCGCCAGCAGCACCGGGACTAGCGGGGGCACAGATACGCAGTATTTT
CASSTGTSGGTDTQYF
>NA|TRBV5-6|NA|TRBJ1-4|16
TGTGCCAGCAGCTTGGCCGGTCAGCAAACTAATGAAAAACTGTTTTTT
CASSLAGQQTNEKLFF
>NA|TRBV13|TRBD1|TRBJ2-7|14
TGTGCCAGCAGCGGACTGGACAGGGGCTACGAGCAGTACTTC
CASSGLDRGYEQYF
>once|TRBV30|NA|TRBJ1-5|12
TGTGCCTGGAGTAGGGCGGGTCAGCCCCAGCATTTT
CAWSRAGQPQHF
>NA|TRBV5-1|NA|TRBJ2-3|14
TGCGCCAGCACCCACCCCCCAGGGGCAGATACGCAGTATTTT
CASTHPPGADTQYF
>once|TRBV7-8|NA|TRBJ2-2|14
TGTGCCAGCAGCTTTCAACGGGGACAAGGGGAGCTGTTTTTT
CASSFQRGQGELFF
>NA|TRBV19|NA|TRBJ1-4|11
TGTGCCAGTAGTATTTCCGAAAAACTGTTTTTT
CASSISEKLFF
>NA|TRBV9|TRBD2|TRBJ2-1|18
TGTGCCAGCAGCCCCCGTCCCTCGGGGGGAGGGCCCTACAATGAGCAGTTCTTC
CASSPRPSGGGPYNEQFF
>NA|TRBV14|NA|TRBJ1-4|15
TGTGCCAGCAGCCAAGAGCAGGGCACGAATGAAAAACTGTTTTTT
CASSQEQGTNEKLFF
>NA|TRBV11-2|TRBD2|TRBJ2-1|16
TGTGCCAGCAGCCCAGCGGGGACCACCCGATACAATGAGCAGTTCTTC
CASSPAGTTRYNEQFF
>NA|TRBV5-1|NA|TRBJ2-4|14
TGCGCCAGCAGCTTGGACCAGCCAGGTGACATTCAGTACTTC
CASSLDQPGDIQYF
>NA|TRBV18|NA|TRBJ2-3|12
TGTGCCAGCTCCGTGACCCGCGATACGCAGTATTTT
CASSVTRDTQYF
>NA|TRBV5-1|TRBD2|TRBJ2-6|15
TGCGCCAGCAGCTTTGCGGGGGGGGCCCAGAGCGTCCTGACTTTC
CASSFAGGAQSVLTF
>NA|TRBV18|TRBD2|TRBJ2-1|16
TGTGCCAGCTCACCAGCGTATAGCGGGTCAGCGGGTGAGCAGTTCTTC
CASSPAYSGSAGEQFF
>few|TRBV4-1|NA|TRBJ2-6|16
TGCGCCAGCAGCCAAGATTGGGGGAATGGGGCCAACGTCCTGACTTTC
CASSQDWGNGANVLTF
>NA|TRBV5-1|NA|TRBJ2-1|16
TGCGCCAGCAGCTTGGGGGGTATGAGCTCCTACAATGAGCAGTTCTTC
CASSLGGMSSYNEQFF
>NA|TRBV28|NA|TRBJ2-1|16
TGTGCCAGCAGTTTATCGGGGGCGGGAGTTAACAATGAGCAGTTCTTC
CASSLSGAGVNNEQFF
>NA|TRBV2|NA|TRBJ2-3|12
TGTGCCAGCACCAGGGGAGGAGATACGCAGTATTTT
CASTRGGDTQYF
>NA|TRBV19|NA|TRBJ2-6|17
TGTGCCAGTAACGAGGGTCCGGGTTCCCTTGGGGCCAACGTCCTGACTTTC
CASNEGPGSLGANVLTF
>NA|TRBV30|NA|TRBJ1-5|16
TGTGCCTGGAGTCAAGGAGCTCCCTTTTCCGCTCAGCCCCAGCATTTT
CAWSQGAPFSAQPQHF
>NA|TRBV6-1|NA|TRBJ1-5|12
TGTGCCACCCAACTCGAAAATCAGCCCCAGCATTTT
CATQLENQPQHF
>once|TRBV5-1|NA|TRBJ1-1|13
TGCGCCAGCAGCAGGGGACCGGCGGCTGAAGCTTTCTTT
CASSRGPAAEAFF
>once|TRBV9|NA|TRBJ2-1|15
TGTGCCAGCAGCGTAGAACCGGCTAGCTTCATTGAGCAGTTCTTC
CASSVEPASFIEQFF
>few|TRBV27|NA|TRBJ1-1|13
TGTGCCAGCAGCTTACAGGGCTCCACTGAAGCTTTCTTT
CASSLQGSTEAFF
>NA|TRBV5-1|TRBD1|TRBJ2-3|16
TGCGCCAGCAGCTTGGAGGGACAGGTCTACACAGATACGCAGTATTTT
CASSLEGQVYTDTQYF
>NA|TRBV18|TRBD2|TRBJ2-2|16
TGTGCCAGCTCACCTCCCGGGCGGGAGAGCACCGGGGAGCTGTTTTTT
CASSPPGRESTGELFF
>NA|TRBV27|NA|TRBJ1-6|12
TGTGCCAGCAGTTTTAACAATTCACCCCTCCACTTT
CASSFNNSPLHF
>few|TRBV27|NA|TRBJ2-7|12
TGTGCCAGCAGTCGACGGTCCTACGAGCAGTACTTC
CASSRRSYEQYF
>NA|TRBV6-4|NA|TRBJ2-6|16
TGTGCCAGCAGAGAGGGGCGGAACTCTGGGGCCAACGTCCTGACTTTC
CASREGRNSGANVLTF